Listed here are 21 T cell receptor beta chains from one sample, sequenced in a study of blood T cells in healthy people across ages. The authors ran a second PCR of roughly 6 to 11 cycles using a sample-barcoded 5' primer and a J-beta primer mix. A single record per CDR3 protein comes from TCRdb applying MiXCR to the 5' RACE reads. Among approximately 2,000,000 distinct CDR3 sequences listed, about two fifths were seen once. The sequencing input was blood. Receptor source: a human donor in good health.

V and J are TRBV7-2 and TRBJ1-5, with TRBD1 identical over 8 bases. After removal of 4 bases from V and 6 bases from J, the junction contained 2 bases not matched to a gene. CDR1 and CDR2 (germline): SGHTA, FQGNSA. The CDR3 consists of 13 residues. This chain's CDR3 is CASSSDRAQPQHF. In nucleotides, the CDR3 is TGTGCCAGCAGCTCGGACAGGGCTCAGCCCCAGCATTTT.

This clonotype was seen repeatedly, ten times or more. This chain links TRBV20-1 with TRBJ2-2, with 8 bases lining up with TRBD2. After removal of 0 bases from V and 7 bases from J, the junction contained 10 bases not matched to a gene. The V gene's germline CDR1 is DFQATT and CDR2 SNEGSKA (reference sequence). The CDR3 spans 16 residues. The CDR3 reads CSARDHQRGNFGELFF. The CDR3 DNA reads TGCAGTGCTAGAGATCATCAGCGGGGGAATTTCGGGGAGCTGTTTTTT.

The rearrangement links TRBV6-1 to TRBJ2-5; D unclear. Trimming took 3 bases from V and 7 from J, leaving 12 bases between them. The CDR3 has 13 residues. Germline V CDR1 and CDR2: MNHNS, SASEGT. This CDR3 reads CASSDSSARTQYF. The CDR3 DNA is TGTGCCAGCAGTGACTCCAGCGCGAGGACCCAGTACTTC.

A few counts support this clonotype. The chain combines TRBV7-3 with TRBJ2-1; TRBD1 agrees at 10 bases. The junction had 4 bases not matched to a gene; V was cut back by 4 bases and J by 4 bases. The germline CDR1 and CDR2 sequences are SGHTA and FQGTGA. The CDR3 loop spans 15 amino acids. Here the CDR3 reads CASSWDRGFYNEQFF. CDR3 DNA: TGTGCCAGCAGCTGGGACAGGGGCTTTTACAATGAGCAGTTCTTC.

This rearrangement joins TRBV28 to TRBJ2-1; 8 nucleotides agree with TRBD2. Per germline, CDR1 MDHEN and CDR2 SYDVKM. V lost 6 bases, J lost 5 bases, and 9 bases stayed unmatched. The CDR3 contains 15 residues. Here the CDR3 reads CASSRPGLGDNEQFF. The CDR3 coding sequence is TGTGCCAGCAGCCGGCCGGGACTAGGGGACAATGAGCAGTTCTTC.

The rearrangement joins TRBV20-1 to TRBJ2-1, with TRBD2 matching 16 bases. Germline CDR1 reads DFQATT; CDR2 reads SNEGSKA (reference sequence). Trimming cost V 3 bases and J 7 bases; bases outside gene matches: 6. The CDR3 is 16 amino acids. DNA of the CDR3: TGCAGTGCTAGTGGGACTAGCGGGGGGGCTCTAAATGAGCAGTTCTTC. It codes for CSASGTSGGALNEQFF.

With regard to this clonotype: The junction and the germline gene differ at one end; a read error may be behind it. The chain joins TRBV25-1 to TRBJ2-5; the match to TRBD1 covers 9 bases. The CDR3 contains 14 residues. The V gene's germline CDR1 is MGHDK and CDR2 SYGVNS. CDR3 bases: TGTGTCAGCGACGGGACAGGGCAGTGGGAGACCCAGTACTTC. It is translated as CVSDGTGQWETQYF.

A few counts support this clonotype. The rearrangement joins TRBV5-1 to TRBJ2-5; 9 bases map to TRBD2. Matching the DNA end better, TRBJ2-7 makes the J call doubtful. The CDR3 has 15 amino acids. The V gene's germline CDR1 is SGHRS and CDR2 YFSETQ. The CDR3 coding sequence is TGCGCCAGCAGCTGGAATAGCGGGGGCACCTACGAGCAGTACTTC. Translating it yields CASSWNSGGTYEQYF.

This clonotype has just one count. CDR3 sequence (DNA): TGTGCCAGCAGTGATGAAGGGAGACAGACCAGCTACAATGAGCAGTTCTTC. Protein sequence: CASSDEGRQTSYNEQFF. V gene TRBV25-1 combines with J gene TRBJ2-1; either TRBD1 or TRBD2 may supply D (5 bases each). V lost 3 bases and J lost 3, with 18 bases in between. Germline CDR1 is MGHDK and CDR2 is SYGVNS. There are 17 residues in the CDR3.

This clonotype was counted many times. V usage is TRBV2 and J usage is TRBJ1-2, with TRBD1 as a possible D gene (5 bases). The CDR3 totals 13 residues. Germline CDR1 and CDR2: SNHLY and FYNNEI. Trimming took 1 base from V and 8 from J, leaving 11 bases between them. CDR3 DNA: TGTGCCAGCAGTGAAGAGGCAGGGAGCGGCTACACCTTC. Encoded protein: CASSEEAGSGYTF.

Only a few counts were recorded for this clonotype. The CDR3 DNA sequence: TGTGCTAGTGGTTCTACGATTGGGGGCACTGAAGCTTTCTTT. Amino acid sequence: CASGSTIGGTEAFF. The V and J genes are TRBV12-5 and TRBJ1-1, with a tentative D call TRBD1 (5 bases). Trimming removed 4 bases at V and 4 bases at J, with 13 bases between. CDR1 is LGHNT, CDR2 FRNRAP, per germline. This CDR3 region has 14 residues.

The chain combines TRBV3-1 with TRBJ2-1; D perhaps matches TRBD2 (6 bases). CDR1 and CDR2 (germline): LGHDT, YNNKEL (reference sequence). The ends were cut back, 0 bases at V and 8 bases at J, with 14 bases in the middle. The CDR3 runs 15 residues. Written as DNA, the CDR3 is TGTGCCAGCAGCCAAGACAGCAGGAGGGGCCATGAGCAGTTCTTC. It encodes CASSQDSRRGHEQFF.

This chain joins TRBV20-1 and TRBJ2-3; D remains ambiguous. Germline V gene lookup returns CDR1 DFQATT and CDR2 SNEGSKA (reference sequence). The CDR3 has 16 amino acids. Trimming removed 2 bases from V and 2 bases from J, with 17 bases in between. As DNA, the CDR3 is TGCAGTGCTAGACAGTTAACGAGATCCTACACAGATACGCAGTATTTT. This encodes CSARQLTRSYTDTQYF.

This clonotype has a single count. The gene calls are TRBV2 and TRBJ1-1; 7 nucleotides align to TRBD1. There are 15 residues in the CDR3. Germline assignment: CDR1 SNHLY and CDR2 FYNNEI. V trimming: 7 bases; J trimming: 4 bases; junction bases outside the gene matches: 12. The CDR3 DNA is TGTGCCAGCACTCAAATAGGGGGCGCGCCCACTGAAGCTTTCTTT. It codes for CASTQIGGAPTEAFF.

The chain joins TRBV5-1 to TRBJ2-5; 7 bases align to TRBD1. The CDR3 has 14 amino acids. CDR1 SGHRS and CDR2 YFSETQ come from the germline V gene. The J segment lost 5 bases and the V segment lost 5 bases, leaving 9 bases of the junction unmatched. The CDR3 loop is CASSDRDSKETQYF. CDR3 nucleotides: TGCGCCAGCAGTGACAGGGATAGTAAGGAGACCCAGTACTTC.

The chain recombines TRBV6-6 with TRBJ1-4; perhaps TRBD1 as D (5 bases). The V gene's germline CDR1 is MNHNY and CDR2 SVGAGI (reference sequence). V was trimmed by 2 bases and J by 5 bases, leaving 9 bases between them. This CDR3 has 14 amino acids. In DNA form, the CDR3 reads TGTGCCAGCAGTTACCGGGACGGCAATGAAAAACTGTTTTTT. As protein: CASSYRDGNEKLFF.

The chain has TRBV12-3 or TRBV12-4 and TRBJ2-5; no reliable D call. This CDR3 comprises 13 residues. The V end lost 3 bases, the J end lost 6 bases, and 11 bases lay between the germline ends. For the CDR3, the DNA is TGTGCCAGCAGTTTCCCTAGTAGCCAGACCCAGTACTTC. Its protein product is CASSFPSSQTQYF.

The V and J genes are TRBV7-2 and TRBJ2-1; D may correspond to TRBD1 or TRBD2 (5 bases each). This CDR3 comprises 15 residues. V dropped 4 bases and J dropped 0 bases, with 10 bases sitting between them. Germline V gene lookup returns CDR1 SGHTA and CDR2 FQGNSA. CDR3 region: CASSSRGFSYNEQFF. CDR3 coding DNA: TGTGCCAGCAGCTCGAGGGGTTTCTCCTACAATGAGCAGTTCTTC.

The genes are TRBV20-1 and TRBJ2-7, with 7 bases fitting TRBD1. Germline lookup yields CDR1 DFQATT and CDR2 SNEGSKA (reference sequence). The CDR3 has 12 residues. With V trimmed by 2 bases and J by 5 bases, 3 bases remained unmatched. The DNA for the CDR3 is TGCAGTGCTAGAAGGGGGCTCGACGAGCAGTACTTC. Translated: CSARRGLDEQYF.

As DNA, the CDR3 is TGTGCCAGCAGCCAAGAACTTGGTGGGGCCACCGGGGAGCTGTTTTTT. Its translation is CASSQELGGATGELFF. The chain joins TRBV4-2 to TRBJ2-2; a weak D match, TRBD1 (5 bases). CDR1 and CDR2 from the germline V gene are LGHNA and YNFKEQ. Trimming left V 0 bases short and J 4 bases short, with 12 bases between. The CDR3 is 16 residues long.

This chain joins TRBV7-2 and TRBJ1-6; no clear D gene. Trimming took 5 bases from V and 9 from J, leaving 17 bases between them. CDR1 SGHTA and CDR2 FQGNSA come from the germline V gene. The length of the CDR3 is 15 residues. The DNA for the CDR3 is TGTGCCAGCAGCGCGACCAGTTCGACCATTTCACCCCTCCACTTT. It codes for CASSATSSTISPLHF.